These T cell receptor beta chains were read from a single sample in a study of blood T cells in healthy people across ages. Each CDR3 protein is one row after TCRdb ran MiXCR on the 5' RACE reads. The sample shows 700,000 or so distinct CDR3 sequences, 40% to 45% of them seen only once. The sequencing sample was made of blood. The receptors come from a man aged 80 or over in good health. CDR3s include the opening cysteine and the closing phenylalanine or tryptophan. Fields, in order: V gene, D gene, clone size, J gene, CDR3 protein, CDR3 DNA. The D gene is left open where the match is weak. Clone size, where shown, is once, few, many, or a class for clones that have expanded.

TRBV11-2	TRBD2	NA	TRBJ2-5	CASSLGVAGEGEQYF	TGTGCCAGCAGCTTAGGAGTAGCGGGAGAGGGTGAGCAGTACTTC
TRBV5-1	NA	few	TRBJ2-1	CASSNGQEYNEQFF	TGCGCCAGCAGCAACGGACAAGAGTACAATGAGCAGTTCTTC
TRBV6-1	NA	few	TRBJ2-7	CASSKTSGQGSYEQYF	TGTGCCAGCAGCAAAACGTCCGGGCAGGGGAGCTACGAGCAGTACTTC
TRBV6-1	TRBD1	NA	TRBJ2-6	CASSPKGDRDSRVLTF	TGTGCCAGCAGTCCGAAAGGGGATCGGGACAGCAGGGTCCTGACTTTC
TRBV5-1	NA	NA	TRBJ2-4	CASSPGDRYKNIQYF	TGCGCCAGCAGCCCCGGGGACCGCTACAAAAACATTCAGTACTTC
TRBV6-4	NA	NA	TRBJ2-3	CASRVSSSTDTQYF	TGTGCCAGCAGAGTTTCTTCTAGCACAGATACGCAGTATTTT
TRBV6-2/TRBV6-3	NA	NA	TRBJ2-7	CASKQDLYEQYF	TGTGCCAGCAAGCAGGACCTCTACGAGCAGTACTTC
TRBV20-1	NA	NA	TRBJ1-2	CSASSQRENYGYTF	TGCAGTGCTTCCTCCCAGAGGGAAAACTATGGCTACACCTTC
TRBV19	NA	few	TRBJ1-2	CASSKAANYGYTF	TGTGCCAGTAGTAAAGCCGCAAACTATGGCTACACCTTC
TRBV11-2	TRBD2	NA	TRBJ2-3	CASSSGLAGGLGSDTQYF	TGTGCCAGCAGCTCGGGACTAGCGGGGGGGCTTGGTTCAGATACGCAGTATTTT
TRBV7-2	NA	NA	TRBJ2-3	CASSFPLAFADTQYF	TGTGCCAGCAGCTTCCCGCTAGCGTTCGCAGATACGCAGTATTTT
TRBV14	NA	many	TRBJ2-7	CASSRGANEQYF	TGTGCCAGCAGCCGGGGGGCAAACGAGCAGTACTTC
TRBV2	TRBD2	NA	TRBJ2-1	CASRKPGLAENEQFF	TGTGCCAGCAGGAAACCCGGACTAGCGGAAAATGAGCAGTTCTTC
TRBV16	NA	few	TRBJ1-2	CASSQSAYGYTF	TGTGCCAGCAGCCAATCGGCATATGGCTACACCTTC
TRBV7-8	TRBD1	NA	TRBJ1-5	CASSSDRGNNQPQHF	TGTGCCAGCAGCTCGGACAGGGGCAACAATCAGCCCCAGCATTTT
TRBV4-1	NA	NA	TRBJ2-7	CASSPATGYEQYF	TGCGCCAGCAGCCCGGCTACGGGGTACGAGCAGTACTTC
TRBV12-5	TRBD2	NA	TRBJ2-5	CASGAGVVETQYF	TGTGCTAGTGGTGCGGGGGTAGTAGAGACCCAGTACTTC
TRBV6-2/TRBV6-3	NA	NA	TRBJ2-3	CASSYRRDLRDTQYF	TGTGCCAGCAGTTACCGGCGGGATCTTCGTGATACGCAGTATTTT
TRBV7-7	TRBD1	many	TRBJ1-4	CASSRSRQGGEKLFF	TGTGCTAGCAGCCGTTCTCGACAGGGTGGAGAAAAACTGTTTTTT
TRBV7-2	NA	many	TRBJ2-7	CASNAFTSSEQYF	TGTGCCAGCAACGCCTTTACCTCGTCCGAGCAGTACTTC
TRBV6-4	TRBD2	NA	TRBJ2-1	CASSANPRASGYNEQFF	TGTGCCAGCAGCGCAAACCCTCGGGCTAGCGGGTACAATGAGCAGTTCTTC
TRBV6-2/TRBV6-3	TRBD1	NA	TRBJ2-1	CASSRDRVNNEQFF	TGTGCCAGCAGCCGGGACAGGGTCAACAATGAGCAGTTCTTC
TRBV11-2	TRBD2	few	TRBJ2-3	CASMRTSGSTDTQYF	TGTGCCAGCATGCGAACTAGCGGGAGCACAGATACGCAGTATTTT
TRBV7-2	NA	NA	TRBJ2-2	CASSLTPGIRELFF	TGTGCCAGCAGCTTAACTCCCGGGATCCGGGAGCTGTTTTTT
TRBV11-3	TRBD2	NA	TRBJ2-5	CASSQTGTLGGETQYF	TGTGCCAGCAGCCAAACCGGGACCCTCGGGGGGGAGACCCAGTACTTC
TRBV12-3/TRBV12-4	NA	NA	TRBJ2-3	CASSLVFGGKADTQYF	TGTGCCAGCAGTTTGGTCTTTGGAGGGAAAGCAGATACGCAGTATTTT
TRBV6-2/TRBV6-3	NA	NA	TRBJ2-2	CASSYDFTGELFF	TGTGCCAGCAGTTACGATTTTACCGGGGAGCTGTTTTTT
TRBV28	TRBD2	NA	TRBJ2-1	CASSLAPSGRAHNEQFF	TGTGCCAGCAGTTTAGCCCCTAGCGGGAGGGCCCACAATGAGCAGTTCTTC
TRBV6-2/TRBV6-3	TRBD1	few	TRBJ2-3	CASRPRDRAGDTQYF	TGTGCCAGTCGACCCCGGGACAGGGCAGGAGATACGCAGTATTTT
TRBV7-9	TRBD1	NA	TRBJ1-2	CASSLGPSTGYGYTF	TGTGCCAGCAGCTTAGGACCCTCGACAGGGTACGGCTACACCTTC
TRBV10-3	NA	NA	TRBJ1-1	CAIRTGTGTNTEAFF	TGTGCCATCAGGACAGGTACAGGGACGAACACTGAAGCTTTCTTT
TRBV4-1	NA	many	TRBJ2-3	CASSQGLRWEATDTQYF	TGCGCCAGCAGCCAAGGGTTAAGGTGGGAGGCCACAGATACGCAGTATTTT
TRBV6-2/TRBV6-3	NA	NA	TRBJ2-2	CASKGRVNSGELFF	TGTGCCAGCAAGGGCAGGGTAAATTCCGGGGAGCTGTTTTTT
TRBV20-1	TRBD1	once	TRBJ1-1	CSAAGTANTEAFF	TGCAGTGCTGCTGGGACAGCAAACACTGAAGCTTTCTTT
TRBV27	TRBD1	NA	TRBJ2-7	CASSGTGVFYEQYF	TGTGCCAGCAGTGGGACAGGGGTTTTCTACGAGCAGTACTTC
TRBV28	NA	NA	TRBJ2-7	CASSDVSGTPYEQYF	TGTGCCAGCAGCGACGTTAGCGGTACCCCCTACGAGCAGTACTTC
TRBV7-9	NA	few	TRBJ1-4	CASSLATSYEKLFF	TGTGCCAGCAGCTTAGCTACGTCCTATGAAAAACTGTTTTTT
TRBV6-1	TRBD1	NA	TRBJ2-5	CASSYGTGEETQYF	TGTGCCAGCAGCTACGGGACAGGGGAAGAGACCCAGTACTTC
TRBV7-8	NA	few	TRBJ1-2	CASSLDRRSKLIGYTF	TGTGCCAGCAGCTTAGATCGCCGATCCAAGCTTATCGGCTACACCTTC
TRBV6-2/TRBV6-3	TRBD2	NA	TRBJ2-7	CASSRTSELNYNEQYF	TGTGCCAGCAGCAGGACTAGCGAATTAAATTACAATGAGCAGTACTTC
TRBV16	NA	NA	TRBJ2-1	CASSQSGQRGIYNEQFF	TGTGCCAGCAGCCAATCCGGACAGCGAGGGATATACAATGAGCAGTTCTTC
TRBV21-1	NA	NA	TRBJ1-5	CASSKGSRRDQPQHF	TGTGCCAGCAGCAAAGGCAGCAGGAGAGATCAGCCCCAGCATTTT
TRBV6-2/TRBV6-3	TRBD1	NA	TRBJ1-2	CASSDRGRGYTF	TGTGCCAGCTCGGACAGGGGACGTGGCTACACCTTC